This TCR beta chain was obtained from a study of cytomegalovirus exposure and HLA in healthy donors. Comments on this clone: Its matching antigen is unknown.

Study-level findings and limits: Per published accounts, TCR beta sequences correctly predicted the HLA-A and HLA-B alleles of most subjects. The study listed approximately 160 cytomegalovirus-associated TCR beta chains.

PCR used 60 Vbeta primers and 13 Jbeta primers. TCRdb keeps only in-frame clones here, not all; method: immunoSEQ multiplex PCR. The repertoire includes tens of thousands of clones, 79% of them detected once, and less than 3% sits in the top ten. Trimming stripped 0 bases from V and 0 bases from J, with 5 bases between. Germline CDR1 and CDR2: SGHAT and FQNNGV. The CDR3 covers 14 residues. The sample taken for sequencing was PBMCs. This chain joins TRBV11-2 and TRBJ1-1; unclear D gene. The receptor comes from a woman in her twenties or thirties in good health and CMV-seronegative. The CDR3 DNA follows: TGTGCCAGCAGCTTAGAAACAGTGAACACTGAAGCTTTCTTT. Its translation is CASSLETVNTEAFF.